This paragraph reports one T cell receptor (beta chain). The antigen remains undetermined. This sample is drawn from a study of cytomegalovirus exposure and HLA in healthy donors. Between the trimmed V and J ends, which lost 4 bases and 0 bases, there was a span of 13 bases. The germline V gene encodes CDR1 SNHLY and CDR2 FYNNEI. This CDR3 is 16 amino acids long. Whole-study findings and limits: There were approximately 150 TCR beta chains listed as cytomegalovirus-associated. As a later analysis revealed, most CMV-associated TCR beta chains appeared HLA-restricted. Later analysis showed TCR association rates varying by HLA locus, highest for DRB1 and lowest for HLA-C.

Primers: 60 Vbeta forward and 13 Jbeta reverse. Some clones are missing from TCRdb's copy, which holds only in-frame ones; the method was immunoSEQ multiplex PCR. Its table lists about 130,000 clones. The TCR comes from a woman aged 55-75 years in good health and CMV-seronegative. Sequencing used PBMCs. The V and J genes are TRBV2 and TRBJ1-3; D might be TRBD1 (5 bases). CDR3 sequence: CASSAPLGGSGNTIYF. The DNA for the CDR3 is TGTGCCAGCAGTGCTCCCCTGGGGGGCTCTGGAAACACCATATATTTT.